The 23 T cell receptor beta chains reported below all come from one sample, sequenced in a study of T cells in Graves' hyperthyroidism and ophthalmopathy. Using RNA transcripts as the source, TCR beta CDR3 regions were amplified. First-round RT-PCR of the TCR CDR3 relied on the HTBI primer set. TCRdb analysed the multiplex PCR reads with MiXCR anew, one entry per CDR3 protein. This table has more than 500,000 distinct CDR3 sequences, about 15% appearing once. Material: blood. These receptors were taken from a woman in her 30s with Graves' ophthalmopathy.

This clonotype was counted many times. This chain uses TRBV28 with TRBJ1-1; 7 bases line up with TRBD1. The CDR3 is 14 amino acids. Germline assignment: CDR1 MDHEN and CDR2 SYDVKM. The V gene end was trimmed by 7 bases and the J gene end by 7 bases; junction bases not matched to a gene: 12. The DNA of the CDR3 is TGTGCCAGCACCATGACAGGGATCGGGGTTGAAGCTTTCTTT. This encodes CASTMTGIGVEAFF. Looking up the rest from reference TRBV28 and TRBJ1-1 gives the full variable domain: DVKVTQSSRYLVKRTGEKVFLECVQDMDHENMFWYRQDPGLGLRLIYFSYDVKMKEKGDIPEGYSVSREKKERFSLILESASTNQTSMYLCASTMTGIGVEAFFGQGTRLTVV.

In this sample, this clonotype turned up a few times. The rearrangement uses TRBV28 and TRBJ1-5; D is ambiguous. Trimming pared 4 bases from V and 11 bases from J, leaving 9 bases between. This CDR3 spans 11 amino acids. Germline V gene lookup returns CDR1 MDHEN and CDR2 SYDVKM. The CDR3 nucleotides are TGTGCCAGCAGTTCTCGTACAGCCCAGCATTTT. Protein sequence: CASSSRTAQHF.

This clonotype has ten or more counts. The genes are TRBV5-1 and TRBJ2-1; tentative D call: TRBD2 (5 bases). Trimming left V 3 bases short and J 5 bases short, with 21 bases between. Germline CDR1 and CDR2: SGHRS and YFSETQ. This CDR3 region has 17 residues. CDR3 residues: CASSSSVGLAENNEQFF. The CDR3 DNA reads TGCGCCAGCAGCTCCTCGGTAGGTCTAGCAGAGAACAATGAGCAGTTCTTC.

This clonotype has a handful of counts. The chain joins TRBV14 to TRBJ2-5, with D unclear. With 3 bases removed from V and 7 bases from J, the gap between germline ends came to 9 bases. The germline CDR1 and CDR2 sequences are SGHDN and FVKESK. There are 12 residues in the CDR3. In DNA form, the CDR3 reads TGTGCCAGCAGCCAGGCTCGGAGGACCCAGTACTTC. Translating it yields CASSQARRTQYF.

This clonotype was found a few times. Here the CDR3 DNA reads TGTGCCAGCAGCCTCCCCTTCAGGTTTAGAAGAAAGCCGGCGAACACCGGGGAGCTGTTTTTT. Amino acid sequence: CASSLPFRFRRKPANTGELFF. The chain joins TRBV7-2 to TRBJ2-2; D is unclear. The germline V and J ends were trimmed by 5 bases and 0 bases, with 28 bases remaining between them. The germline V gene has CDR1 SGHTA and CDR2 FQGNSA. This CDR3 spans 21 amino acids. The complete variable domain, with remaining parts taken from reference TRBV7-2 and TRBJ2-2, reads GAGVSQSPSNKVTEKGKDVELRCDPISGHTALYWYRQSLGQGLEFLIYFQGNSAPDKSGLPSDRFSAERTGGSVSTLTIQRTQQEDSAVYLCASSLPFRFRRKPANTGELFFGEGSRLTVL.

The chain uses TRBV18 and TRBJ2-2; 7 positions agree with TRBD1. Germline lookup yields CDR1 KGHSH and CDR2 LQKENI. V gave up 6 bases and J gave up 3 bases; unmatched junction bases: 7. The CDR3 has 15 amino acids. This chain's CDR3 is CASSPDRVHTGELFF. The DNA for the CDR3 is TGTGCCAGCTCTCCCGACAGGGTCCACACCGGGGAGCTGTTTTTT. Based on the CDR3 plus reference TRBV18 and TRBJ2-2, the full variable domain is NAGVMQNPRHLVRRRGQEARLRCSPMKGHSHVYWYRQLPEEGLKFMVYLQKENIIDESGMPKERFSAEFPKEGPSILRIQQVVRGDSAAYFCASSPDRVHTGELFFGEGSRLTVL.

This clonotype has ten or more counts. V usage is TRBV11-2 and J usage is TRBJ1-2, with 7 bases that match TRBD1. V was clipped by 4 bases and J by 10 bases; unmatched bases: 6. The CDR3 is made up of 12 amino acids. Germline V gene lookup returns CDR1 SGHAT and CDR2 FQNNGV. The chain's CDR3 is CASSSSGTVYTF. CDR3 sequence (DNA): TGTGCCAGCAGCTCTTCCGGGACAGTCTACACCTTC.

V gene TRBV11-2 combines with J gene TRBJ2-1; 12 bases are shared with TRBD2. Unmatched junction bases numbered 3, after V lost 4 bases and J lost 5 bases. The CDR3 covers 15 residues. CDR1 is SGHAT and CDR2 is FQNNGV in the germline V gene. The CDR3 nucleotides are TGTGCCAGCAGCTCCCGACTAGCGGGAGACAATGAGCAGTTCTTC. The encoded protein is CASSSRLAGDNEQFF.

The sample holds many counts of this clonotype. This chain joins TRBV6-6 and TRBJ1-1; D is undetermined. V lost 2 bases to trimming and J lost 4 bases, with 8 bases between them. Per germline, CDR1 MNHNY and CDR2 SVGAGI (reference sequence). The CDR3 runs 13 residues. The CDR3 loop reads CASSYGLSTEAFF. Written as DNA, the CDR3 is TGTGCCAGCAGTTACGGACTGAGCACTGAAGCTTTCTTT.

The chain has TRBV7-3 and TRBJ2-1, with no clear D. The CDR3 spans 14 residues. The germline V gene encodes CDR1 SGHTA and CDR2 FQGTGA. V was cut by 4 bases and J by 6 bases, with 13 bases left in between. The CDR3: CASSSEAPGNEQFF. In nucleotides, the CDR3 is TGTGCCAGCAGCTCAGAGGCCCCGGGCAATGAGCAGTTCTTC.

This clonotype was detected many times. CDR3 protein: CASSTDVNNEQFF. CDR3 nucleotides: TGTGCCAGCAGCACAGACGTGAACAATGAGCAGTTCTTC. The chain is built from TRBV7-3 and TRBJ2-1; D call uncertain. Trimming pared 5 bases from V and 5 bases from J, leaving 10 bases between. The CDR3 loop spans 13 amino acids. Germline V lookup: CDR1 SGHTA, CDR2 FQGTGA.

This clonotype was observed a few times. The rearrangement links TRBV6-1 to TRBJ2-1; D is possibly TRBD2 (5 bases). Looked up from germline, CDR1 is MNHNS and CDR2 is SASEGT. V was cut by 6 bases and J by 3 bases, with 18 bases left in between. This CDR3 region has 16 residues. CDR3 bases: TGTGCCAGCAGCTCTACAGCGGACCTACGCTACAATGAGCAGTTCTTC. It codes for CASSSTADLRYNEQFF.

The gene calls are TRBV20-1 and TRBJ2-7; possibly TRBD1 or TRBD2 for D (6 bases each). From germline, CDR1 is DFQATT and CDR2 SNEGSKA (reference sequence). This CDR3 has 14 residues. The germline V and J ends were trimmed by 6 bases and 2 bases, with 17 bases remaining between them. CDR3 sequence (DNA): TGCAGTGCGCAAAAGGGGGGCCGTGCCTACGAGCAGTACTTC. Translation: CSAQKGGRAYEQYF.

In this sample, this clonotype turned up a few times. This chain connects TRBV5-6 to TRBJ1-2, with a tentative D call TRBD1 (6 bases). The CDR3 extends over 13 amino acids. Germline CDR1 is SGHDT and CDR2 is YYEEEE. Trimming took 2 bases from V and 6 from J, leaving 11 bases between them. The CDR3 nucleotides read TGTGCCAGCAGCTTCTTTAACAGGGATGGCTACACCTTC. Translating it yields CASSFFNRDGYTF.

The CDR3 loop reads CASSFPRTSRGADTQYF. Here the CDR3 DNA reads TGTGCCAGCAGTTTCCCCCGGACTAGCCGAGGCGCAGATACGCAGTATTTT. V gene TRBV28 combines with J gene TRBJ2-3; 8 positions agree with TRBD2. Germline CDR1 MDHEN, CDR2 SYDVKM. The CDR3 length is 17 residues. The trim removed 3 bases at V and 4 bases at J, leaving 12 bases unmatched.

In its sample, this clonotype was seen many times. V usage is TRBV15 and J usage is TRBJ1-5, with unresolved D. The V and J ends lost 0 bases and 3 bases respectively, with 9 bases between them. The length of the CDR3 is 15 residues. CDR1 and CDR2 from the germline V gene are LNHNV and YYDKDF (reference sequence). The CDR3 nucleotides read TGTGCCACCAGCAGAGAACGGTCCTACAATCAGCCCCAGCATTTT. Translated, it gives CATSRERSYNQPQHF.

The V gene is TRBV20-1, the J gene TRBJ2-1; D possibly corresponds to TRBD2 (7 bases). The J call may be faulty, since TRBJ2-7 better matches the DNA end. The CDR3 covers 13 residues. Germline V gene sequence: CDR1 DFQATT, CDR2 SNEGSKA (reference sequence). DNA of the CDR3: TGCAGCCTCTGGAGGGGAGGGGGGAATGAGCAGTACTTC. Protein product: CSLWRGGGNEQYF.

To note about this clonotype: Just one base apart from a much larger clone, this may be a read error. The chain links TRBV7-2 to TRBJ2-7; D is unclear. The CDR3 contains 12 residues. Trimming stripped 1 base from V and 5 bases from J, with 6 bases between. CDR1 is SGHTA, CDR2 FQGNSA, per germline. CDR3: CASSLDWHEQYF. CDR3 nucleotides: TGTGCCAGCAGCTTAGACTGGCACGAGCAGTACTTC. Based on the CDR3 plus reference TRBV7-2 and TRBJ2-7, the full variable domain is GAGVSQSPSNKVTEKGKDVELRCDPISGHTALYWYRQSLGQGLEFLIYFQGNSAPDKSGLPSDRFSAERTGGSVSTLTIQRTQQEDSAVYLCASSLDWHEQYFGPGTRLTVT.

A few counts support this clonotype. This chain uses TRBV7-9 with TRBJ2-3; 8 positions agree with TRBD2. Germline V gene lookup returns CDR1 SEHNR and CDR2 FQNEAQ (reference sequence). The ends lost 1 base at V and 0 bases at J; junction bases unmatched: 3. This CDR3 is 16 amino acids long. The CDR3 sequence: CASSLVLAVSTDTQYF. The CDR3 nucleotides read TGTGCCAGCAGCTTAGTACTAGCGGTTAGCACAGATACGCAGTATTTT. Supplemented by reference TRBV7-9 and TRBJ2-3, the full variable domain reads DTGVSQNPRHKITKRGQNVTFRCDPISEHNRLYWYRQTLGQGPEFLTYFQNEAQLEKSRLLSDRFSAERPKGSFSTLEIQRTEQGDSAMYLCASSLVLAVSTDTQYFGPGTRLTVL.

V and J are TRBV19 and TRBJ2-7; D uncertain. Germline-derived CDR1 and CDR2 are LNHDA and SQIVND (reference sequence). Trimming took off 3 bases at V and 4 bases at J, with 16 bases between the two ends. This CDR3 comprises 15 residues. CDR3 bases: TGTGCCAGTAGTATGAGGCCGGTAGAAAGATACGAGCAGTACTTC. It codes for CASSMRPVERYEQYF.

This clonotype showed up just a few times. The genes are TRBV7-9 and TRBJ1-1; D is undetermined. Germline V gene data show CDR1 as SEHNR and CDR2 as FQNEAQ (reference sequence). This CDR3 has 15 residues. The V end was cut by 5 bases, the J end by 2 bases, with 15 bases between. In DNA, the CDR3 is TGTGCCAGCAGCCCAGGTGAGGTCTTAAACACTGAAGCTTTCTTT. Protein product: CASSPGEVLNTEAFF.

This clonotype was picked up many times. The chain is built from TRBV29-1 and TRBJ2-3, with D possibly being TRBD2 (6 bases). This CDR3 comprises 17 residues. Trimming removed 7 bases at V and 0 bases at J, with 23 bases between. Germline lookup yields CDR1 SQVTM and CDR2 ANQGSEA. CDR3 sequence: CSGVAEAVSASTDTQYF. The DNA of the CDR3 is TGCAGCGGGGTAGCGGAGGCCGTCAGTGCAAGCACAGATACGCAGTATTTT.

This clonotype was recorded many times. This chain joins TRBV18 and TRBJ1-5; 7 bases map to TRBD1. J lost 2 bases, V lost 4 bases, and 2 bases had no gene match. CDR3 length: 14 residues. Germline V gene sequence: CDR1 KGHSH, CDR2 LQKENI. CDR3: CASSRDRGNQPQHF. The DNA of the CDR3 is TGTGCCAGCTCACGCGACAGGGGCAATCAGCCCCAGCATTTT. Full variable domain (outside the CDR3, taken from reference TRBV18 and TRBJ1-5): NAGVMQNPRHLVRRRGQEARLRCSPMKGHSHVYWYRQLPEEGLKFMVYLQKENIIDESGMPKERFSAEFPKEGPSILRIQQVVRGDSAAYFCASSRDRGNQPQHFGDGTRLSIL.